The rows below give T cell receptor beta chains drawn from one sample of a study of CD8+ T cells in alopecia areata. Sequenced by immunoSEQ multiplex PCR; TCRdb stores in-frame clones only, minus some. Here the sample spans 150,000 to 200,000 clones, 45% to 60% being singletons. The material sequenced was CD4+ T cells sorted from blood. These receptors were obtained from a human donor in good health. The CDR3 runs from the conserved cysteine through the conserved F or W. D genes are given only for firm matches. Expanded clones get a size class; other rows say once, few or many, or leave the size out.

abundance: -
d_gene: -
v_gene: TRBV29-1
j_gene: TRBJ2-1
CDR3nt: TGCAGCGTGGGAAGGTACAATGAGCAGTTCTTC
CDR3aa: CSVGRYNEQFF

abundance: once
d_gene: -
v_gene: TRBV9
j_gene: TRBJ2-6
CDR3nt: TGTGCCAGCAGCGTAGAGGGTTCTGGGGCCAACGTCCTGACTTTC
CDR3aa: CASSVEGSGANVLTF

abundance: -
d_gene: TRBD2
v_gene: TRBV7-2
j_gene: TRBJ2-7
CDR3nt: TGTGCCAGCACCAGAGGGGGACTAGTTCGGTTCTACGAGCAGTACTTC
CDR3aa: CASTRGGLVRFYEQYF

abundance: few
d_gene: -
v_gene: TRBV29-1
j_gene: TRBJ2-7
CDR3nt: TGCAGCGCCACCAAAACGGGTTACGAGCAGTACTTC
CDR3aa: CSATKTGYEQYF

abundance: few
d_gene: -
v_gene: TRBV5-1
j_gene: TRBJ2-7
CDR3nt: TGCGCCAGCAGCACCGAGACGGGCTCCTACGAGCAGTACTTC
CDR3aa: CASSTETGSYEQYF

abundance: -
d_gene: TRBD1
v_gene: TRBV5-1
j_gene: TRBJ2-5
CDR3nt: TGCGCCAGCAGCGGAACAGGGGGCAGAGAGACCCAGTACTTC
CDR3aa: CASSGTGGRETQYF

abundance: few
d_gene: -
v_gene: TRBV6-1
j_gene: TRBJ2-3
CDR3nt: TGTGCCAGCGAGACAGGCACAGATACGCAGTATTTT
CDR3aa: CASETGTDTQYF

abundance: -
d_gene: -
v_gene: TRBV7-2
j_gene: TRBJ2-1
CDR3nt: TGTGCCAGCAGCTTTTCCTACAATGAGCAGTTCTTC
CDR3aa: CASSFSYNEQFF

abundance: once
d_gene: TRBD2
v_gene: TRBV7-2
j_gene: TRBJ2-3
CDR3nt: TGTGCCAGCAGCTTAAGACTAGCGAACACAGATACGCAGTATTTT
CDR3aa: CASSLRLANTDTQYF

abundance: -
d_gene: TRBD1
v_gene: TRBV27
j_gene: TRBJ2-4
CDR3nt: TGTGCCAGCAGCCCAGGGACAGGACTAGCCAAAAACATTCAGTACTTC
CDR3aa: CASSPGTGLAKNIQYF

abundance: -
d_gene: TRBD2
v_gene: TRBV27
j_gene: TRBJ2-7
CDR3nt: TGTGCCAGCAGTCCCCAGGCTAGCGGCTACTACGAGCAGTACTTC
CDR3aa: CASSPQASGYYEQYF

abundance: few
d_gene: -
v_gene: TRBV11-2
j_gene: TRBJ2-7
CDR3nt: TGTGCCAGCAGCTTAGCCGGGACTGGAACTTACGAGCAGTACTTC
CDR3aa: CASSLAGTGTYEQYF

abundance: -
d_gene: TRBD1
v_gene: TRBV15
j_gene: TRBJ2-3
CDR3nt: TGTGCCACTGGGGGTAAACAGGGGAATACGCAGTATTTT
CDR3aa: CATGGKQGNTQYF

abundance: -
d_gene: -
v_gene: TRBV29-1
j_gene: TRBJ2-1
CDR3nt: TGCAGCGTGCCGACTAGTTTCCCTTTCCATGAGCAGTTCTTC
CDR3aa: CSVPTSFPFHEQFF

abundance: -
d_gene: TRBD1
v_gene: TRBV29-1
j_gene: TRBJ1-5
CDR3nt: TGCAGCGCCCGGACAGGGAGAAATCAGCCCCAGCATTTT
CDR3aa: CSARTGRNQPQHF

abundance: -
d_gene: -
v_gene: TRBV30
j_gene: TRBJ1-2
CDR3nt: TGTGCCTGGAGTGAAGGGGACTATGGCTACACCTTC
CDR3aa: CAWSEGDYGYTF

abundance: few
d_gene: TRBD1
v_gene: TRBV28
j_gene: TRBJ2-3
CDR3nt: TGTGCCAGCAGTTTCCTGACAGGGGGCCTGTGGTATTTT
CDR3aa: CASSFLTGGLWYF

abundance: -
d_gene: TRBD2
v_gene: TRBV30
j_gene: TRBJ2-7
CDR3nt: TGTGCCTGGAGTCCCAGCGGGGGTCTTAACCACGAGCAGTACTTC
CDR3aa: CAWSPSGGLNHEQYF

abundance: -
d_gene: TRBD2
v_gene: TRBV5-1
j_gene: TRBJ2-3
CDR3nt: TGCGCCAGCAGCTTTTTCCCAGCTAGCGGCTACACAGATACGCAGTATTTT
CDR3aa: CASSFFPASGYTDTQYF

abundance: -
d_gene: -
v_gene: TRBV5-6
j_gene: TRBJ1-2
CDR3nt: TGTGCCAGCAGCTTGATGCTCTATGGCTACACCTTC
CDR3aa: CASSLMLYGYTF

abundance: -
d_gene: TRBD1
v_gene: TRBV28
j_gene: TRBJ2-7
CDR3nt: TGTGCCAGCAGTTGGACCTACCGGGACAGCACCTACGAGCAGTACTTC
CDR3aa: CASSWTYRDSTYEQYF

abundance: -
d_gene: -
v_gene: TRBV9
j_gene: TRBJ2-3
CDR3nt: TGTGCCAGCAGCGACGGGGACCCCTCAGATACGCAGTATTTT
CDR3aa: CASSDGDPSDTQYF

abundance: -
d_gene: -
v_gene: TRBV30
j_gene: TRBJ1-2
CDR3nt: TGTGCCTACCCCAATCCGCGCAGCTATGGCTACACCTTC
CDR3aa: CAYPNPRSYGYTF

abundance: -
d_gene: TRBD1
v_gene: TRBV29-1
j_gene: TRBJ1-1
CDR3nt: TGCAGAGGCGACAGGGTCAGCACTGAAGCTTTCTTT
CDR3aa: CRGDRVSTEAFF